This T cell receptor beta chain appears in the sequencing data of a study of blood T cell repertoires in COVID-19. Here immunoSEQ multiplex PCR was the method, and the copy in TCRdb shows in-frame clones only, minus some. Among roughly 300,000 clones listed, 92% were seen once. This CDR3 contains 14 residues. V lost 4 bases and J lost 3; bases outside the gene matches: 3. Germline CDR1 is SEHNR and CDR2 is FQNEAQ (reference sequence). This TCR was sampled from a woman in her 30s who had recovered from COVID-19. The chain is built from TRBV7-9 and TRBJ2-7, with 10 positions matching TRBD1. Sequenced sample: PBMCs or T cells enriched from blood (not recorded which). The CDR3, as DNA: TGTGCCAGCAGCTCAAGGACAGGGGGCTACGAGCAGTACTTC. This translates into CASSSRTGGYEQYF.